This TCR beta chain was documented in a study of shared clonotypes between healthy human individuals. Across the whole study: Each donor had three CD4 naive, three CD4 memory, two CD8 naive and one CD8 memory plate.

About this clone: Different DNA sequences within this sample yield the same CDR3.

At deep level, the assay was performed. Clones were read by immunoSEQ multiplex PCR, and TCRdb kept only the in-frame ones, dropping some. The sample yields around 700,000 clones, 73% seen once. Sequenced material: memory CD4+ T cells sorted from blood. Subset in this sample: CD45RA-negative fraction. The TCR comes from a woman aged 25 to 45 in good health.

The chain's CDR3 is CASSSQRDTEAFF. The CDR3 DNA reads as TGTGCCAGCAGTTCACAACGGGACACTGAAGCTTTCTTT. V is TRBV7-6 and J is TRBJ1-1; no clear D. The CDR3 is 13 residues long. V shed 6 bases and J shed 3 bases, with 11 bases lying between them. The V gene's germline CDR1 is SGHVS and CDR2 FNYEAQ. Combining the CDR3 with reference TRBV7-6 and TRBJ1-1 gives the whole variable domain GAGVSQSPRYKVTKRGQDVALRCDPISGHVSLYWYRQALGQGPEFLTYFNYEAQQDKSGLPNDRFSAERPEGSISTLTIQRTEQRDSAMYRCASSSQRDTEAFFGQGTRLTVV.